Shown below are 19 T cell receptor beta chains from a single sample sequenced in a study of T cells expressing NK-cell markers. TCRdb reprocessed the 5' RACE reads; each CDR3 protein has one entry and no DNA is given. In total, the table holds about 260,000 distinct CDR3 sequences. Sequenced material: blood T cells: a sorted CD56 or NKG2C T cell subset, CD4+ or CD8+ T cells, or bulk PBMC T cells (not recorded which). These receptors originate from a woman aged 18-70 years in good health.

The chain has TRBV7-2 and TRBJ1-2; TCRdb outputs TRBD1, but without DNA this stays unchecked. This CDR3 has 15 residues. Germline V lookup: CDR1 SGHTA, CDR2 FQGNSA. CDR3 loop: CASSPPGQNTYGYTF.

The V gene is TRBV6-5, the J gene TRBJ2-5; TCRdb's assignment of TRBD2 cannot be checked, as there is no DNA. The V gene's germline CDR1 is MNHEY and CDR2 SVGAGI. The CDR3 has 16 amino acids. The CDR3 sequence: CASSLGGVDRPETQYF.

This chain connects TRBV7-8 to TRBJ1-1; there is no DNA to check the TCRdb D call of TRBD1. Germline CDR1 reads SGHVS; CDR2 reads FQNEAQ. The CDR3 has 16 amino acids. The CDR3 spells CASSLREGRSGAEAFF.

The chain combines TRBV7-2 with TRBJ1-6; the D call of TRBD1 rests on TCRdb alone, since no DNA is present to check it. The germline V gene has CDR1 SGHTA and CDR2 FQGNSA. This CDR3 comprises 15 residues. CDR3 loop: CASSLETGGLSALHF.

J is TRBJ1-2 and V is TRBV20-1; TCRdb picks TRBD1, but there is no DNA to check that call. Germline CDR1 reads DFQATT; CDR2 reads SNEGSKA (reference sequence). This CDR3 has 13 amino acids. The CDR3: CSAPGQGEAGYTF.

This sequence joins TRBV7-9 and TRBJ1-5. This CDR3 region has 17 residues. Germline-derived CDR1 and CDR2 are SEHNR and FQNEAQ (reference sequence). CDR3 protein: CASSLDQSPYSNQPQHF.

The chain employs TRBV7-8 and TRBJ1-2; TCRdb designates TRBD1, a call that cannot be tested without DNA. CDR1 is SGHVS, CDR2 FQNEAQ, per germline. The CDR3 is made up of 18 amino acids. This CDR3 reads CASSPGGTGVPPNYGYTF.

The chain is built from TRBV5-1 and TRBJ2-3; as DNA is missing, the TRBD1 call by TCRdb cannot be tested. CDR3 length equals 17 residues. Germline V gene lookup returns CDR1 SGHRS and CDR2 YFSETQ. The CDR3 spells CASSLEPGQGVTDTQYF.

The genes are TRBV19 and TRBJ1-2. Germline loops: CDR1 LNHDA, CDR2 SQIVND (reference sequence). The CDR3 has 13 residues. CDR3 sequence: CASSDGNRYGYTF.

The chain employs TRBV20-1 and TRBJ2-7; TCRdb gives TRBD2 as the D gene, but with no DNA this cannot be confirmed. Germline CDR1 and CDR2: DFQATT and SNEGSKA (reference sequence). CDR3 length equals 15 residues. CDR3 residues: CSASGLAGIRYEQYF.

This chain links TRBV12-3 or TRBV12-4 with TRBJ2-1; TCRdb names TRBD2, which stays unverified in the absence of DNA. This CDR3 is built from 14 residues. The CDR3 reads CASMYQRNYNEQFF.

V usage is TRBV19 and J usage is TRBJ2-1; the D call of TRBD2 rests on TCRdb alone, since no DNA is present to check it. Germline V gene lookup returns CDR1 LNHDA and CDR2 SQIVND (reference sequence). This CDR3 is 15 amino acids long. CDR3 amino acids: CASRGVERGSAEQFF.

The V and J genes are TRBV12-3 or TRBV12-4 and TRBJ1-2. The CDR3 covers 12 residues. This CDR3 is CASSLVRDGYTF.

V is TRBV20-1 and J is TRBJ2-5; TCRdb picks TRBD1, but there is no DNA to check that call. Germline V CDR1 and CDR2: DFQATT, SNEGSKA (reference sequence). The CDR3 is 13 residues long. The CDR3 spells CSASPHRGETQYF.

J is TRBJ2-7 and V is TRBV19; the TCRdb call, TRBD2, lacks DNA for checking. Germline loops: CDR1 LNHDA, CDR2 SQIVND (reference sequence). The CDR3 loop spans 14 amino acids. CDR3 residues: CASSIGLAGYEQYF.

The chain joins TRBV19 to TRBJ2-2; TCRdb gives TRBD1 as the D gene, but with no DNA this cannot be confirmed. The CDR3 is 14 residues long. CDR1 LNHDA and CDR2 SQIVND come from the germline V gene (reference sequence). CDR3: CASIGQANTGELFF.

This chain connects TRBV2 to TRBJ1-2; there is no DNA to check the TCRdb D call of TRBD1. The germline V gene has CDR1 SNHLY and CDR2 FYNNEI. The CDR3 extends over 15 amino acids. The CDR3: CASVPRQRENYGYTF.

The CDR3 region is CASSPGGRNTEAFF. The chain has TRBV11-3 and TRBJ1-1. Germline CDR1 SGHNT, CDR2 YENEEA. The CDR3 spans 14 residues.

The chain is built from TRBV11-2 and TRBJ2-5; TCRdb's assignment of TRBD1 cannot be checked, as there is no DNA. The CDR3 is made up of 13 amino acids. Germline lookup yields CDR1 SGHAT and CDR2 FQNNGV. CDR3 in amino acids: CASSYTGEETQYF.